This is a list of T cell receptor beta chains from one sample in a study of T cells in Graves' hyperthyroidism and ophthalmopathy. In TCRdb, the multiplex PCR reads were re-called with MiXCR into one record per CDR3 protein. The repertoire holds hundreds of thousands of distinct CDR3 sequences, roughly 24% seen once, with around 11% in the top ten. Sample: blood. The source is a woman aged 25-40 years with Graves' ophthalmopathy. Each CDR3 is given with its conserved first and last residue. A D gene is named only where the DNA matches it firmly. A clone size is listed for some rows: how often the clone was seen (once, few, many), or a class if it is expanded.

D gene	V gene	J gene	clone size	CDR3 protein	CDR3 DNA
NA	TRBV15	TRBJ2-7	few	CATSRDKTTRHF	TGTGCCACCAGCAGAGATAAAACAACGAGACACTTC
TRBD1	TRBV30	TRBJ1-3	many	CAWSVPGGLNTIYF	TGTGCCTGGAGTGTGCCAGGGGGCTTGAACACCATATATTTT
NA	TRBV20-1	TRBJ2-6	many	CSARDIKGTISGANVLTF	TGCAGTGCTAGAGATATAAAGGGTACAATCTCTGGGGCCAACGTCCTGACTTTC
NA	TRBV5-1	TRBJ2-4	many	CASSPLPGSKNIQYF	TGCGCCAGCAGCCCCCTCCCAGGGTCCAAAAACATTCAGTACTTC
NA	TRBV7-2	TRBJ1-2	few	CAGSSQGWEGYTF	TGTGCCGGCAGCTCACAGGGTTGGGAGGGCTACACCTTC
NA	TRBV18	TRBJ2-2	NA	CASSPPSRSGELFF	TGTGCCAGCTCACCACCGTCGCGCTCCGGGGAGCTGTTTTTT
NA	TRBV7-9	TRBJ1-1	many	CASSLLLGAGAFF	TGTGCCAGCAGCTTACTTTTAGGCGCAGGGGCTTTCTTT
NA	TRBV19	TRBJ2-2	NA	CASSIDGWAGASPGELFF	TGTGCCAGTAGTATAGATGGATGGGCAGGGGCCTCCCCCGGGGAGCTGTTTTTT
NA	TRBV28	TRBJ2-7	NA	CASSLERNGYEQYF	TGTGCCAGCAGTTTAGAGCGGAATGGCTACGAGCAGTACTTC
NA	TRBV15	TRBJ1-4	many	CATSGYRDEKLFF	TGTGCCACCAGCGGATACAGGGACGAAAAACTGTTTTTT